This entry concerns a single T cell receptor (beta chain). No antigen is known for it. No base quality values were provided; no much bigger clone lies one nucleotide off. The data originate from a study of OX40 agonist ivuxolimab in advanced cancers. Turning to the overall study: Ivuxolimab, which targeted the costimulatory receptor OX40 (CD134), was an agonistic, fully human IgG2 monoclonal antibody. Intravenous ivuxolimab was administered to patients every 2 weeks at six dose levels: 0.01, 0.1, 0.3, 1.5, 3 and 10 mg/kg. Of the approximately 50 dose-escalation patients, hepatocellular carcinoma was present in roughly 19, melanoma in roughly 15, renal cell carcinoma in 9 and head and neck cancer in 9. In the dose-escalation cohort, 82.7% of patients were male, and the mean age was around 60 years, with a range of about 23 to 85. Patients were allowed to have had prior anti-PD-1, anti-PD-L1 or anti-CTLA-4 therapy, and more than 30% of the dose-escalation patients had previously received checkpoint inhibitors. Partial responses were achieved by three dose-escalation patients, of whom one had hepatocellular carcinoma and two had cutaneous melanoma. The purpose of peripheral TCRbeta sequencing was to test whether ivuxolimab changed TCR sequence diversity and led to clonal T-cell expansion. The paper covers the monotherapy dose-escalation part of the phase I ivuxolimab trial, which included N = 52 patients.

For sequencing of the TCRbeta CDR3 region, genomic DNA was extracted from the sorted cells. The immunoSEQ Assay was used to sequence the TCRbeta CDR3 regions. TCRdb took over this immuneACCESS table, retaining in-frame rearrangements with V and J assigned. Such tables are incomplete; in checked studies, under half of the missing clones stem from an unresolved V gene, and the remainder is unexplained. This sample comprises some 42,000 clones, around 91% of them detected only once. The leading ten clones occupy about 4.3% of the sample. CDR1 and CDR2 (SGHVS, FQNEAQ) derive from the germline V gene. The junction shows trimming of 1 base on V and 4 bases on J, plus 8 bases between the germline ends. Taken from cysteine to phenylalanine, the CDR3 has 14 residues. Left in the record is the CDR3 DNA by itself, 42 bases read in frame from the first base. The trial excluded patients who had a history of autoimmune disease or were on systemic immunosuppression. Peripheral blood for TCR sequencing was drawn from every dose cohort at baseline, at cycle 4 day 1 and at cycle 7 day 1. The samples were taken from a phase I, first-in-human, multicenter, open-label dose-escalation trial of ivuxolimab. Adults with locally advanced or metastatic melanoma, renal cell, hepatocellular, or head and neck squamous cell carcinoma were enrolled in the trial. Before TCR sequencing, CD4+ and CD8+ T cells were separately sorted from peripheral blood.

The investigation overall reported the following: After ivuxolimab, CD8+ T cells had more expanded clones than CD4+ T cells on average. Clonal expansion of both CD4+ and CD8+ blood T cells was observed from baseline to week 6 at doses 0.1 to 3.0 mg/kg. Low levels of normalized T-cell clonal expansion were also seen in some patients who did not respond. Antigen specificity was not determined for the clonally expanded peripheral T cells. Partial responders in the 0.1-3.0 mg/kg groups had among the lowest normalized peripheral clonal expansion, especially among CD8+ T cells.

The sequencing here drew on CD4+ or CD8+ T cells sorted from blood, taken in a trial of the OX40 agonist ivuxolimab. This clonotype was sampled from an adult with an advanced solid tumor such as melanoma, head and neck, liver or kidney cancer. The chain joins TRBV7-8 to TRBJ2-1, and possibly TRBD2, on 6 matching bases. The DNA sequence is TGTGCCAGCAGCTTAGGGACTATGTACAATGAGCAGTTCTTC. The encoded protein is CASSLGTMYNEQFF.